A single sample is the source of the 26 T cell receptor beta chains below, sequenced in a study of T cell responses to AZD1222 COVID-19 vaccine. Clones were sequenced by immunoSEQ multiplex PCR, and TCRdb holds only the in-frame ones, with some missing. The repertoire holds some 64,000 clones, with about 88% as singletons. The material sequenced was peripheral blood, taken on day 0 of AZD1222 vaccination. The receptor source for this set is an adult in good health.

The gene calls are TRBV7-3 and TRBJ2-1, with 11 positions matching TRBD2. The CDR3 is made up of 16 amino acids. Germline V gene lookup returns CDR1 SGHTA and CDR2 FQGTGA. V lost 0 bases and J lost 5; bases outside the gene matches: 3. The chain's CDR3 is CASSLTLAGGHNEQFF. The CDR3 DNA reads TGTGCCAGCAGCTTAACGTTAGCGGGGGGGCACAATGAGCAGTTCTTC.

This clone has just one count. The CDR3 DNA is TGTGCCAGTCACTTGCCACAGGGAATGGTAAATGAGCAGTTCTTC. Translated, it gives CASHLPQGMVNEQFF. This rearrangement joins TRBV18 to TRBJ2-1; TRBD1 is a possible D gene (6 bases). Trimming cost V 9 bases and J 7 bases, with 22 bases left between them. This CDR3 has 15 amino acids. Germline CDR1 and CDR2: KGHSH and LQKENI. Drawing the rest from reference TRBV18 and TRBJ2-1, the complete variable domain is NAGVMQNPRHLVRRRGQEARLRCSPMKGHSHVYWYRQLPEEGLKFMVYLQKENIIDESGMPKERFSAEFPKEGPSILRIQQVVRGDSAAYFCASHLPQGMVNEQFFGPGTRLTVL.

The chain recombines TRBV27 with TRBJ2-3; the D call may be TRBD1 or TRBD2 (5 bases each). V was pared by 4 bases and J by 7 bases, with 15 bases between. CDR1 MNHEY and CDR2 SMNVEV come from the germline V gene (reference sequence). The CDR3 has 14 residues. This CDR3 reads CASSWDGMAYTQYF. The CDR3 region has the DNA TGTGCCAGCAGTTGGGACGGGATGGCATATACGCAGTATTTT.

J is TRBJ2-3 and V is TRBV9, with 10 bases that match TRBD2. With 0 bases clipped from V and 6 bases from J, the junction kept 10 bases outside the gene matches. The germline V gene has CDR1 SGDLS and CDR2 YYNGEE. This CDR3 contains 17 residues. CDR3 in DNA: TGTGCCAGCAGCGTAGACCCGAGCGGGGGGGCCCGGGATACGCAGTATTTT. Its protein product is CASSVDPSGGARDTQYF.

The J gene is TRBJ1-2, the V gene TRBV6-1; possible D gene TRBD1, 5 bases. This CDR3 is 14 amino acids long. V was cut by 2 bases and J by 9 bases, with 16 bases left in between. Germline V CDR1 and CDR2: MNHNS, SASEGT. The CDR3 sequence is CASSENGPGTRYTF. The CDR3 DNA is TGTGCCAGCAGTGAAAATGGGCCGGGGACCCGCTACACCTTC.

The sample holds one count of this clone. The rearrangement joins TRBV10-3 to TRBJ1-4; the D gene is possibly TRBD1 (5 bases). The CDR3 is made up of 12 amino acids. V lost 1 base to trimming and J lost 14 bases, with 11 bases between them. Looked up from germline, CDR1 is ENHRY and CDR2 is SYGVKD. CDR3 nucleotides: TGTGCCATCAGTGAGTTGGGGACGGGGCTGTTTTTT. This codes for CAISELGTGLFF.

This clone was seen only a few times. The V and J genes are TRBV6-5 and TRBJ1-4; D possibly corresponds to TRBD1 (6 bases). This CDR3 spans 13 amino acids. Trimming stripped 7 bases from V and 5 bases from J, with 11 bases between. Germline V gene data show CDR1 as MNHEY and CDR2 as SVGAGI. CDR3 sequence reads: CASTAGENEKLFF. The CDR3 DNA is TGTGCCAGCACGGCAGGGGAAAATGAAAAACTGTTTTTT.

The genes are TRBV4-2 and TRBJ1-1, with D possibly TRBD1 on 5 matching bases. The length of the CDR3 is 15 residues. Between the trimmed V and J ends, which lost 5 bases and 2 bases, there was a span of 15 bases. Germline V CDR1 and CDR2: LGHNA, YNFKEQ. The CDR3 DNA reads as TGTGCCAGCAGCTCCACCCAGGGTTTAAACACTGAAGCTTTCTTT. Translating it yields CASSSTQGLNTEAFF.

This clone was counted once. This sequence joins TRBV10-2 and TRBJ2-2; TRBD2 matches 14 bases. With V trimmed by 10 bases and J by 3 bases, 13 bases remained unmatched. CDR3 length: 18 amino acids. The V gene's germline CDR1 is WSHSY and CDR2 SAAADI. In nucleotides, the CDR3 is TGCGCCACCCGACCCGGGACTAGCGGGAGAACCTACACCGGGGAGCTGTTTTTT. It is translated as CATRPGTSGRTYTGELFF.

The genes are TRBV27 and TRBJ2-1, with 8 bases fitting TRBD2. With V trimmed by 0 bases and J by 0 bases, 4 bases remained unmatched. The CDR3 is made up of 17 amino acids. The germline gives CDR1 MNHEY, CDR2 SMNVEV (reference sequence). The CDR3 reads CASSLSGTRASYNEQFF. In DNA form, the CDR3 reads TGTGCCAGCAGTTTATCGGGGACTAGAGCCTCCTACAATGAGCAGTTCTTC.

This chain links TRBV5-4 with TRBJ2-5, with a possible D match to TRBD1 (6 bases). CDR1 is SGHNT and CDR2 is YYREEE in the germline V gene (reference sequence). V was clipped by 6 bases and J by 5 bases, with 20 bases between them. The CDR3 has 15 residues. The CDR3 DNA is TGTGCCAGCACCGCGGAGACAGGCGCCTTCGAGACCCAGTACTTC. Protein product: CASTAETGAFETQYF. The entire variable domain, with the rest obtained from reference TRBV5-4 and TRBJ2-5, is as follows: ETGVTQSPTHLIKTRGQQVTLRCSSQSGHNTVSWYQQALGQGPQFIFQYYREEENGRGNFPPRFSGLQFPNYSSELNVNALELDDSALYLCASTAETGAFETQYFGPGTRLLVL.

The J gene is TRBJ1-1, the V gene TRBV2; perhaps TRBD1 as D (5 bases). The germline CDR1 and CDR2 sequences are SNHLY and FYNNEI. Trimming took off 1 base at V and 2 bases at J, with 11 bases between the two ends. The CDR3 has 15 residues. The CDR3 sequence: CASSEGEGANTEAFF. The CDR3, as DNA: TGTGCCAGCAGTGAAGGTGAAGGGGCTAACACTGAAGCTTTCTTT.

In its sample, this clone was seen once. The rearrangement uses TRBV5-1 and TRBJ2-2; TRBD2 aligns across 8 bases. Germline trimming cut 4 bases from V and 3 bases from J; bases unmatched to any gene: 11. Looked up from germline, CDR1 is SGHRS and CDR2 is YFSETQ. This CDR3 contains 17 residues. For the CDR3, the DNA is TGCGCCAGCAGCATGAAGCGGGGGCCCTCGGACACCGGGGAGCTGTTTTTT. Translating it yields CASSMKRGPSDTGELFF.

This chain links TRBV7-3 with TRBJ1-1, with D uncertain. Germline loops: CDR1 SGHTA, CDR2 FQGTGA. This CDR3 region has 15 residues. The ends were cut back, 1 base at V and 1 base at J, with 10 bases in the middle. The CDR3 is CASSLNGLRNTEAFF. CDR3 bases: TGTGCCAGCAGCTTAAATGGCCTCCGGAACACTGAAGCTTTCTTT.

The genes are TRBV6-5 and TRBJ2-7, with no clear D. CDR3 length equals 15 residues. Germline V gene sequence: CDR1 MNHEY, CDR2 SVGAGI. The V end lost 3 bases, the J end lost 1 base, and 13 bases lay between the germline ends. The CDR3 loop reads CASSYNRVVSYEQYF. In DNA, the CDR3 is TGTGCCAGCAGTTATAATCGAGTAGTTTCCTACGAGCAGTACTTC.

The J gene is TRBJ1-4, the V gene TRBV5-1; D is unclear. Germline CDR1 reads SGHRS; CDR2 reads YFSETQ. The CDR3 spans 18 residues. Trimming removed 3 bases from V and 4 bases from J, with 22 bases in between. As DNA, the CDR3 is TGCGCCAGCAGCTGGACTCCGGCCTTGGCGCTTGGTAATGAAAAACTGTTTTTT. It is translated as CASSWTPALALGNEKLFF. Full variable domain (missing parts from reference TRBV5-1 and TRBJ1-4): KAGVTQTPRYLIKTRGQQVTLSCSPISGHRSVSWYQQTPGQGLQFLFEYFSETQRNKGNFPGRFSGRQFSNSRSEMNVSTLELGDSALYLCASSWTPALALGNEKLFFGSGTQLSVL.

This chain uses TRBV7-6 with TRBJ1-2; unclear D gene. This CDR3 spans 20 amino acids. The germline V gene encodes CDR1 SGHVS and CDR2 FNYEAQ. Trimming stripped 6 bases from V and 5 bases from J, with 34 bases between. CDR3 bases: TGTGCCAGCAGGATTCAGATGGGGAAGGAGGGCAAGTTGGCGAGTTATGGCTACACCTTC. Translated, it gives CASRIQMGKEGKLASYGYTF.

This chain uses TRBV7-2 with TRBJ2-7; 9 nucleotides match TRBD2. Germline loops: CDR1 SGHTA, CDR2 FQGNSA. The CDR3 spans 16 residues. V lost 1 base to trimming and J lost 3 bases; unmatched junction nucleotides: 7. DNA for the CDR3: TGTGCCAGCAGCTTAGACCCTAGCGGGATGGGCTACGAGCAGTACTTC. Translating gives CASSLDPSGMGYEQYF.

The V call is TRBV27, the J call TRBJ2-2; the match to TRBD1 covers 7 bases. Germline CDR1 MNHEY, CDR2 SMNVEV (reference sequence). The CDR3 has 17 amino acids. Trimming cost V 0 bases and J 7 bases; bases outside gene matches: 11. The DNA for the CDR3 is TGTGCCAGCAGTTTATCGGCGCCGGGACAGAGACTCGGGGAGCTGTTTTTT. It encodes CASSLSAPGQRLGELFF.

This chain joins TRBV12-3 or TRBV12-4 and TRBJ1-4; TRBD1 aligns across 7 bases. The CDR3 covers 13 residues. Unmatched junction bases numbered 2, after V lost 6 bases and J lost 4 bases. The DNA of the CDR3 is TGTGCCAGCAGGCGGGACAGTAATGAAAAACTGTTTTTT. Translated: CASRRDSNEKLFF.

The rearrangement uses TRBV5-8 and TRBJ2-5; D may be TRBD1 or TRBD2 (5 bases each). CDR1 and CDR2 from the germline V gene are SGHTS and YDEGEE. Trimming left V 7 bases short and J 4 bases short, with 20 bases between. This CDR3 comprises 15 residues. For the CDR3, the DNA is TGTGCCAGCGGCCTACAAATGACGAGGGGAGAGACCCAGTACTTC. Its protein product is CASGLQMTRGETQYF.

The CDR3 protein is CASSQIRTQQGPGEKLFF. DNA for the CDR3: TGTGCCAGCTCACAAATACGAACACAACAGGGACCCGGGGAAAAACTGTTTTTT. The V and J genes are TRBV18 and TRBJ1-4; tentative D call: TRBD1 (6 bases). CDR1 and CDR2 (germline): KGHSH, LQKENI. V lost 4 bases and J lost 8, with 26 bases in between. The CDR3 contains 18 residues.

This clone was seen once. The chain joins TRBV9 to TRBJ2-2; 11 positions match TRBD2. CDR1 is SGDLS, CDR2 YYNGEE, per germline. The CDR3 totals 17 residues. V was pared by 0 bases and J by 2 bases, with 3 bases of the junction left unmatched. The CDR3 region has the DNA TGTGCCAGCAGCGTAGGGCTAGCGGGGGGAAACACCGGGGAGCTGTTTTTT. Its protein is CASSVGLAGGNTGELFF.

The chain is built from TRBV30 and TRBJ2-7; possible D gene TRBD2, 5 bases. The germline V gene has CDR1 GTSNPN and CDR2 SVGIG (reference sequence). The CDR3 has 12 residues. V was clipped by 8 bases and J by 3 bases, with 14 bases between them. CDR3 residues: CAARTAFYEQYF. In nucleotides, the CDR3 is TGTGCCGCAAGGACTGCATTCTACGAGCAGTACTTC.

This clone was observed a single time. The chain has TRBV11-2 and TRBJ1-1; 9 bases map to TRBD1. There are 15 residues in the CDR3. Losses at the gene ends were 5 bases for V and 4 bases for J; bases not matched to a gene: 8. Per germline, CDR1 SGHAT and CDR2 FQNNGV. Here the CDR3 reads CASSIGQGSGTEAFF. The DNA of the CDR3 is TGTGCCAGCAGCATCGGACAGGGGAGCGGCACTGAAGCTTTCTTT.

This chain's CDR3 is CASSYRQRYTEAFF. In DNA, the CDR3 is TGTGCCAGCAGTTACAGGCAGAGATACACTGAAGCTTTCTTT. The gene calls are TRBV6-5 and TRBJ1-1; D gene ambiguous. The germline V and J ends were trimmed by 2 bases and 3 bases, with 10 bases remaining between them. Germline V gene sequence: CDR1 MNHEY, CDR2 SVGAGI. CDR3 length: 14 residues.